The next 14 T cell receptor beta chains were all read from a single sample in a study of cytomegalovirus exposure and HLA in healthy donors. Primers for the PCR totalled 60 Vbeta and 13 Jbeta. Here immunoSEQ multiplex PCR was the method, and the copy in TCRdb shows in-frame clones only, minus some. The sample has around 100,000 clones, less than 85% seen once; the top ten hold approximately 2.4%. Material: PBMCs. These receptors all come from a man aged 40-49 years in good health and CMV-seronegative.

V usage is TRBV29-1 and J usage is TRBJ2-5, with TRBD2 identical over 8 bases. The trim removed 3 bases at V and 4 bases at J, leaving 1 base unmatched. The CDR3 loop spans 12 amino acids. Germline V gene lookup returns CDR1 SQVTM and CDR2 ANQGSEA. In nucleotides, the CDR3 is TGCAGCGTTGAGAGCGGGGGAGAGACCCAGTACTTC. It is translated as CSVESGGETQYF. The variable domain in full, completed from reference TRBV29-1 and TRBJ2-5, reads SAVISQKPSRDICQRGTSLTIQCQVDSQVTMMFWYRQQPGQSLTLIATANQGSEATYESGFVIDKFPISRPNLTFSTLTVSNMSPEDSSIYLCSVESGGETQYFGPGTRLLVL.

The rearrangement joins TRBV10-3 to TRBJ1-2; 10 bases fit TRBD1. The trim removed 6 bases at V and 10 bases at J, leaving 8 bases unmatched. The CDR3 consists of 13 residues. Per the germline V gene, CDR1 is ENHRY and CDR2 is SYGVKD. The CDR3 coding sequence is TGTGCCATCAGCGGACAGGGGGAAGATGTCTACACCTTC. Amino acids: CAISGQGEDVYTF.

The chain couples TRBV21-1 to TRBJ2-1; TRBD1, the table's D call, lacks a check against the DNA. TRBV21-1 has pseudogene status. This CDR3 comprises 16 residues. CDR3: CASSPWTGPFYNEQFF. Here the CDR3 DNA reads TGTGCCAGCAGCCCCTGGACAGGGCCCTTTTACAATGAGCAGTTCTTC.

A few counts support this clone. The CDR3 region has the DNA TGTGCCAGTAGTATCCCCCCCGGGACCTACAATGAGCAGTTCTTC. This encodes CASSIPPGTYNEQFF. This chain connects TRBV19 to TRBJ2-1; D is perhaps TRBD2 (5 bases). The CDR3 extends over 15 amino acids. Germline CDR1 is LNHDA and CDR2 is SQIVND (reference sequence). V was cut by 3 bases and J by 2 bases, with 11 bases left in between.

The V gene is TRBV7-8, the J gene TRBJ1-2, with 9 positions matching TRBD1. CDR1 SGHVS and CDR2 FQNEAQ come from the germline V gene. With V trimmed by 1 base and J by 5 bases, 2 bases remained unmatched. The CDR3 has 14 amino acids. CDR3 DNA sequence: TGTGCCAGCAGCTTAGGGGGACAGGGATATGGCTACACCTTC. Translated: CASSLGGQGYGYTF.

The DNA of the CDR3 is TGTGCCAGCATTCAGGGATGGGATGGCTACACCTTC. Amino acid sequence: CASIQGWDGYTF. This chain links TRBV6-1 with TRBJ1-2; possible D gene TRBD1, 5 bases. The ends were cut back, 7 bases at V and 6 bases at J, with 12 bases in the middle. CDR1 is MNHNS and CDR2 is SASEGT in the germline V gene. The CDR3 is 12 amino acids.

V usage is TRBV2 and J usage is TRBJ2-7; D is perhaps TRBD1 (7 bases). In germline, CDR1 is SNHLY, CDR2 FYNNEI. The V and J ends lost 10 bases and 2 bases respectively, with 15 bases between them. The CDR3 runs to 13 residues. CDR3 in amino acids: CAIRGAGAYEQYF. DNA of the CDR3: TGTGCCATCAGGGGGGCTGGGGCCTACGAGCAGTACTTC.

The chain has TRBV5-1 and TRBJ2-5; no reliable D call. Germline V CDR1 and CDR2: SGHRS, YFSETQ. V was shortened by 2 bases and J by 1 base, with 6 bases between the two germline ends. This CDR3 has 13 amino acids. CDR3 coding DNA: TGCGCCAGCAGCTTCCGCAGCCAAGAGACCCAGTACTTC. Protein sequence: CASSFRSQETQYF.

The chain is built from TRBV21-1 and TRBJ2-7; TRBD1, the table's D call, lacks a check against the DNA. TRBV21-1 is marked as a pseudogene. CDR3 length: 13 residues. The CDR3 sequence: CASSKVRGYEQYF. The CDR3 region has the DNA TGTGCCAGCAGCAAAGTGAGGGGGTACGAGCAGTACTTC.

CDR3 bases: TGTGCCAGCAGCTACTGGACGACAGGGGTGGGGGAGACCCAGTACTTC. Its translation: CASSYWTTGVGETQYF. The genes are TRBV11-2 and TRBJ2-5; 8 nucleotides agree with TRBD1. The trim removed 4 bases at V and 5 bases at J, leaving 12 bases unmatched. The CDR3 loop spans 16 amino acids. Germline-derived CDR1 and CDR2 are SGHAT and FQNNGV.

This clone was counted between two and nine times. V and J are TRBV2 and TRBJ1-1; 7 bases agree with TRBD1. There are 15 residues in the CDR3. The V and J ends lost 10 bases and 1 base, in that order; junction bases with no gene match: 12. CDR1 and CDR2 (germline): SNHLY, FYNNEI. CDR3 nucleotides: TGTGCCAACCCGTTTACCCGACAGGGGAACACTGAAGCTTTCTTT. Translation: CANPFTRQGNTEAFF.

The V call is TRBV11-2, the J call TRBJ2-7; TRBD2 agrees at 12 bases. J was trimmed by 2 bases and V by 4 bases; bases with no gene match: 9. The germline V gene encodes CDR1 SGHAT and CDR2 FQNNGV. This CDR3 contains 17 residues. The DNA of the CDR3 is TGTGCCAGCAGCTCCGGGAGACTAGCGGGGGCCCCCTACGAGCAGTACTTC. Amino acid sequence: CASSSGRLAGAPYEQYF.

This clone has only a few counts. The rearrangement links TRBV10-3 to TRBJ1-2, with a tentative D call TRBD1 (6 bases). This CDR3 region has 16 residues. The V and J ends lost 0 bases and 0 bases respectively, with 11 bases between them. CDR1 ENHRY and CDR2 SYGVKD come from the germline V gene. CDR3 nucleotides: TGTGCCATCAGTGAGTCGATGGACAGTACTAACTATGGCTACACCTTC. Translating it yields CAISESMDSTNYGYTF.

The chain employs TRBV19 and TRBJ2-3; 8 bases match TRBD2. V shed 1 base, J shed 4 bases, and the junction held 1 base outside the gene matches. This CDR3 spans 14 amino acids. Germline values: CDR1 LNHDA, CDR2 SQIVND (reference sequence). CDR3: CASSIAGGPDTQYF. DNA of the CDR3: TGTGCCAGTAGTATAGCGGGGGGGCCAGATACGCAGTATTTT.